A selection of T cell receptor beta chains follows, all from one sample in a study of blood T cell repertoires in COVID-19. Data came from immunoSEQ multiplex PCR; TCRdb stores just in-frame clones and leaves some out. The repertoire holds fewer than 85,000 clones, roughly 70% seen once, with approximately 20% in the top ten. Sample: peripheral blood. The receptors derive from a man in his 60s with acute or convalescent COVID-19. CDR3s include the opening cysteine and the closing phenylalanine or tryptophan.

J gene: TRBJ2-1
CDR3 length: 15
V gene: TRBV27
CDR3 protein: CASSLITSGHGEQFF

J gene: TRBJ2-1
CDR3 length: 15
V gene: TRBV11-2
CDR3 protein: CASSSSGGTVNEQFF

J gene: TRBJ1-4
CDR3 length: 14
V gene: TRBV5-1
CDR3 protein: CASSLEQTGEKLFF

J gene: TRBJ2-5
CDR3 length: 15
V gene: TRBV7-3
CDR3 protein: CASSFMTGVQETQYF

J gene: TRBJ1-6
CDR3 length: 14
V gene: TRBV5-8
CDR3 protein: CASSLGQGNSPLHF

J gene: TRBJ2-5
CDR3 length: 15
V gene: TRBV28
CDR3 protein: CASIAGTGDQETQYF

J gene: TRBJ2-5
CDR3 length: 17
V gene: TRBV18
CDR3 protein: CASSPPGLANRQETQYF

J gene: TRBJ1-4
CDR3 length: 15
V gene: TRBV6-1
CDR3 protein: CASSETGGTNEKLFF

J gene: TRBJ2-2
CDR3 length: 18
V gene: TRBV19
CDR3 protein: CASSDWTSIGLSTGELFF

J gene: TRBJ2-5
CDR3 length: 16
V gene: TRBV7-6
CDR3 protein: CASSQIRTPSLETQYF

J gene: TRBJ1-6
CDR3 length: 14
V gene: TRBV19
CDR3 protein: CASSTTVTNSPLHF

J gene: TRBJ1-1
CDR3 length: 16
V gene: TRBV19
CDR3 protein: CASSAGTGGANTEAFF

J gene: TRBJ2-1
CDR3 length: 16
V gene: TRBV19
CDR3 protein: CASSTAGGPSYNEQFF

J gene: TRBJ2-3
CDR3 length: 18
V gene: TRBV27
CDR3 protein: CASSFGRIGRWSTDTQYF

J gene: TRBJ2-5
CDR3 length: 16
V gene: TRBV15
CDR3 protein: CATSRDLGPGGETQYF

J gene: TRBJ1-6
CDR3 length: 18
V gene: TRBV28
CDR3 protein: CASSLGQGGSSYNSPLHF

J gene: TRBJ2-5
CDR3 length: 19
V gene: TRBV29-1
CDR3 protein: CSVEYIRGHRDRADETQYF

J gene: TRBJ2-5
CDR3 length: 12
V gene: TRBV6-1
CDR3 protein: CASSEDRETQYF

J gene: TRBJ2-3
CDR3 length: 17
V gene: TRBV28
CDR3 protein: CASSPAGQAVNTDTQYF

J gene: TRBJ2-2
CDR3 length: 14
V gene: TRBV7-2
CDR3 protein: CASSARSGLGELFF

J gene: TRBJ2-1
CDR3 length: 14
V gene: TRBV11-3
CDR3 protein: CASSLDGGYNEQFF

J gene: TRBJ1-2
CDR3 length: 12
V gene: TRBV23-1
CDR3 protein: CASTSGLRGYTF

J gene: TRBJ1-3
CDR3 length: 16
V gene: TRBV11-2
CDR3 protein: CASSRNGGVSGNTIYF

J gene: TRBJ1-5
CDR3 length: 16
V gene: TRBV28
CDR3 protein: CASSLGGGQPNQPQHF

J gene: TRBJ2-1
CDR3 length: 15
V gene: TRBV9
CDR3 protein: CASSLTAGTGPEQFF

J gene: TRBJ2-7
CDR3 length: 15
V gene: TRBV15
CDR3 protein: CATSRAGTGAIEQYF

J gene: TRBJ1-1
CDR3 length: 17
V gene: TRBV5-1
CDR3 protein: CASSSPPGLGVNTEAFF

J gene: TRBJ2-7
CDR3 length: 15
V gene: TRBV30
CDR3 protein: CAWSVRGAIGGEQYF

J gene: TRBJ2-5
CDR3 length: 17
V gene: TRBV19
CDR3 protein: CATSAVVLAGGYETQYF

J gene: TRBJ1-2
CDR3 length: 17
V gene: TRBV28
CDR3 protein: CASSSMGFRQGAGGYTF

J gene: TRBJ2-2
CDR3 length: 16
V gene: TRBV11-2
CDR3 protein: CASRRIRDTLPGELFF

J gene: TRBJ1-2
CDR3 length: 12
V gene: TRBV30
CDR3 protein: CAWRVGTYGYTF

J gene: TRBJ2-5
CDR3 length: 14
V gene: TRBV19
CDR3 protein: CASSIAGGGETQYF